The 9 T cell receptor beta chains presented below share a single source sample, sequenced in a study of blood T cell repertoires in COVID-19. Produced via immunoSEQ multiplex PCR; TCRdb's table is partial and in-frame only. The table includes some 120,000 clones, over 75% detected once. Input material: peripheral blood. The receptor source for this set is a man aged 50 or older with acute or convalescent COVID-19.

This chain links TRBV4-1 with TRBJ1-2; no clear D. Germline V CDR1 and CDR2: MGHRA, YSYEKL. The ends were cut back, 0 bases at V and 1 base at J, with 9 bases in the middle. The CDR3 spans 15 residues. The chain's CDR3 is CASSQEESLNYGYTF. CDR3 bases: TGCGCCAGCAGCCAAGAGGAGAGCCTTAACTATGGCTACACCTTC.

The gene calls are TRBV11-3 and TRBJ2-5, with TRBD1 matching 7 bases. CDR3 length: 15 residues. Germline V CDR1 and CDR2: SGHNT, YENEEA. The trim removed 3 bases at V and 1 base at J, leaving 5 bases unmatched. The CDR3 loop reads CASSLLTGVQETQYF. CDR3 sequence (DNA): TGTGCCAGCAGCTTGCTCACAGGGGTCCAAGAGACCCAGTACTTC.

This clone was counted only a few times. The V call is TRBV3-1 (or the pseudogene TRBV3-2), the J call TRBJ2-4; 8 bases are a match to TRBD2. This CDR3 is 16 amino acids long. Germline V gene lookup returns CDR1 LGHDT and CDR2 YNNKEL (reference sequence). The V and J ends lost 2 bases and 0 bases, in that order; junction bases with no gene match: 3. The CDR3: CASSQLSGGAKNIQYF. Written as DNA, the CDR3 is TGTGCCAGCAGCCAATTGAGCGGGGGAGCCAAAAACATTCAGTACTTC.

V usage is TRBV30 and J usage is TRBJ1-2, with D perhaps matching TRBD1 (5 bases). Germline V CDR1 and CDR2: GTSNPN, SVGIG (reference sequence). The V gene lost 3 bases and the J gene lost 2 bases, with 10 bases spanning the gap. The CDR3 length is 13 residues. The CDR3 sequence: CAWREGLNYGYTF. CDR3 coding DNA: TGTGCCTGGAGGGAGGGGCTAAACTATGGCTACACCTTC. The full variable domain, its missing parts supplied by reference TRBV30 and TRBJ1-2, is SQTIHQWPATLVQPVGSPLSLECTVEGTSNPNLYWYRQAAGRGLQLLFYSVGIGQISSEVPQNLSASRPQDRQFILSSKKLLLSDSGFYLCAWREGLNYGYTFGSGTRLTVV.

The gene calls are TRBV5-6 and TRBJ2-1, with D perhaps TRBD2 (6 bases). The germline V gene encodes CDR1 SGHDT and CDR2 YYEEEE. The CDR3 extends over 14 amino acids. V was trimmed by 4 bases and J by 5 bases, leaving 13 bases between them. The CDR3 sequence is CASSRGLSDNEQFF. For the CDR3, the DNA is TGTGCCAGCAGCCGCGGACTAAGCGACAATGAGCAGTTCTTC.

This clone is a singleton in its sample. The chain uses TRBV10-2 and TRBJ1-6; D unresolved. Germline-derived CDR1 and CDR2 are WSHSY and SAAADI. CDR3 length equals 15 residues. V shed 5 bases and J shed 4 bases, with 12 bases lying between them. The CDR3 sequence: CASSPYSSYNSPLHF. The CDR3 DNA is TGCGCCAGCAGTCCATACAGTTCTTATAATTCACCCCTCCACTTT.

V and J are TRBV11-3 and TRBJ2-1, with TRBD1 as a possible D gene (7 bases). This CDR3 has 16 amino acids. The ends were cut back, 3 bases at V and 5 bases at J, with 17 bases in the middle. CDR1 SGHNT and CDR2 YENEEA come from the germline V gene. The CDR3 DNA sequence: TGTGCCAGCAGCTTCCCCTTTGGGGGGACAGACAATGAGCAGTTCTTC. Its translation: CASSFPFGGTDNEQFF.

The genes are TRBV5-1 and TRBJ2-3, with 12 bases lining up with TRBD2. This CDR3 has 15 residues. The V gene's germline CDR1 is SGHRS and CDR2 YFSETQ. V lost 5 bases to trimming and J lost 2 bases; unmatched junction nucleotides: 3. CDR3 sequence reads: CASSGLAGPTDTQYF. In nucleotides, the CDR3 is TGCGCCAGCAGTGGACTAGCGGGGCCCACAGATACGCAGTATTTT. Looking up the rest from reference TRBV5-1 and TRBJ2-3 gives the full variable domain: KAGVTQTPRYLIKTRGQQVTLSCSPISGHRSVSWYQQTPGQGLQFLFEYFSETQRNKGNFPGRFSGRQFSNSRSEMNVSTLELGDSALYLCASSGLAGPTDTQYFGPGTRLTVL.

J is TRBJ1-6 and V is TRBV2; D may be TRBD1 (5 bases). Germline CDR1 and CDR2: SNHLY and FYNNEI. The V and J ends lost 2 bases and 10 bases respectively, with 18 bases between them. This CDR3 comprises 16 residues. Written as DNA, the CDR3 is TGTGCCAGCAGTGAAAGGGGCAGCCTAGCGACCTCACCCCTCCACTTT. It encodes CASSERGSLATSPLHF.